What follows are 26 T cell receptor beta chains derived from one specimen sequenced in a study of blood T cell repertoires in COVID-19 (dated by TCRdb to about 2020). Libraries were prepared through the immunoSEQ multiplex PCR assay. TCRdb obtained this table from immuneACCESS and retained in-frame rearrangements with V and J assigned. These tables miss some clones; where compared with another copy, unresolved V genes account for less than half of the shortfall, and the remainder is unexplained. This sample lists about 170,000 clones; approximately 82% were detected once. The top ten clones comprise about 10% of the sample. The sequencing sample was made of peripheral blood. The source is a woman aged 80 or over with active or convalescent COVID-19.

This rearrangement joins TRBV29-1 to TRBJ2-5; 9 bases line up with TRBD2. From germline, CDR1 is SQVTM and CDR2 ANQGSEA. The CDR3 runs to 13 residues. After removal of 8 bases from V and 1 base from J, the junction contained 5 bases not matched to a gene. In DNA form, the CDR3 reads TGCAGCTGGCTAGCGGGGACCCAAGAGACCCAGTACTTC. The encoded protein is CSWLAGTQETQYF.

The chain recombines TRBV2 with TRBJ1-1; D is ambiguous. The CDR3 is 11 amino acids. Germline V gene lookup returns CDR1 SNHLY and CDR2 FYNNEI. The ends were cut back, 6 bases at V and 11 bases at J, with 13 bases in the middle. CDR3 loop: CASRGGPKAFF. The CDR3 bases are TGTGCCAGCAGAGGAGGGCCCAAGGCTTTCTTT.

CDR3 in amino acids: CASRGALNIQYF. Here the CDR3 DNA reads TGTGCCAGCAGGGGAGCGCTCAACATTCAGTACTTC. This chain links TRBV6-5 with TRBJ2-4, with a tentative D call TRBD2 (5 bases). Germline lookup yields CDR1 MNHEY and CDR2 SVGAGI. The CDR3 runs 12 residues. V was shortened by 6 bases and J by 7 bases, with 10 bases between the two germline ends.

This chain uses TRBV6-5 with TRBJ1-6; D is ambiguous. This CDR3 comprises 13 residues. The germline V gene has CDR1 MNHEY and CDR2 SVGAGI. V gave up 7 bases and J gave up 1 base, with 5 bases separating them. CDR3 residues: CASKESYNSPLHF. CDR3 bases: TGTGCCAGCAAGGAGTCCTATAATTCACCCCTCCACTTT.

This chain joins TRBV6-5 and TRBJ2-1; 10 bases match TRBD2. Trimming took 6 bases from V and 5 from J; bases not matched to a gene: 7. CDR3 length: 15 residues. Germline V gene lookup returns CDR1 MNHEY and CDR2 SVGAGI. CDR3 in DNA: TGTGCCAGCAGCCAAACTAGCGGGGTTGACAATGAGCAGTTCTTC. It yields the protein CASSQTSGVDNEQFF.

V and J are TRBV9 and TRBJ1-1; D is unresolved. There are 16 residues in the CDR3. In germline, CDR1 is SGDLS, CDR2 YYNGEE. V lost 4 bases and J 0 bases, leaving 16 bases between the germline ends. This CDR3 reads CASSPQIRGMNTEAFF. As DNA, the CDR3 is TGTGCCAGCAGCCCCCAGATACGCGGTATGAACACTGAAGCTTTCTTT.

The chain employs TRBV5-6 and TRBJ1-1; possible D gene TRBD1, 6 bases. The germline CDR1 and CDR2 sequences are SGHDT and YYEEEE. The CDR3 sequence is 16 residues long. The ends were cut back, 4 bases at V and 1 base at J, with 17 bases in the middle. CDR3 in amino acids: CASSLSPRGQNTEAFF. The CDR3 nucleotides read TGTGCCAGCAGCCTTTCTCCCAGGGGCCAGAACACTGAAGCTTTCTTT.

The genes are TRBV7-2 and TRBJ1-3; 8 bases align to TRBD1. This CDR3 comprises 15 residues. V gave up 4 bases and J gave up 2 bases; unmatched junction bases: 4. CDR1 SGHTA and CDR2 FQGNSA come from the germline V gene. The CDR3 nucleotides are TGTGCCAGCAGCTCCAGGGGGCTTGCTGGAAACACCATATATTTT. Protein product: CASSSRGLAGNTIYF.

For this clone: The germline gene is not matched at one end of the junction; a read error may be the cause. The V call is TRBV9, the J call TRBJ2-5; 7 bases match TRBD1. CDR3 size: 13 residues. Germline lookup yields CDR1 SGDLS and CDR2 YYNGEE. The CDR3 DNA is TGTGCCAGCAACGTAGGACAGGAAGAGACCCAGTACTTC. This translates into CASNVGQEETQYF.

The V call is TRBV18, the J call TRBJ1-5; D is possibly TRBD1 (6 bases). Germline-derived CDR1 and CDR2 are KGHSH and LQKENI. Trimming shortened V by 5 bases and J by 9 bases, and 17 bases separated the two germline ends. CDR3 size: 14 residues. CDR3 sequence: CASSTQGTLRPQHF. DNA for the CDR3: TGTGCCAGCTCAACGCAGGGGACCCTTCGGCCCCAGCATTTT.

The chain joins TRBV6-5 to TRBJ1-3; a weak D match, TRBD1 (6 bases). Germline CDR1 and CDR2: MNHEY and SVGAGI. The CDR3 length is 14 residues. Between the trimmed V and J ends, which lost 5 bases and 4 bases, there was a span of 12 bases. Written as DNA, the CDR3 is TGTGCCAGCAGTCAGGGGACCGCCGGAAACACCATATATTTT. It encodes CASSQGTAGNTIYF.

The rearrangement uses TRBV2 and TRBJ2-1; D is perhaps TRBD2 (6 bases). Germline V CDR1 and CDR2: SNHLY, FYNNEI. The V end lost 7 bases, the J end lost 0 bases, and 10 bases lay between the germline ends. The CDR3 loop spans 14 amino acids. Here the CDR3 DNA reads TGTGCCAGCACGAGCGGGCTCTCCTACAATGAGCAGTTCTTC. This translates into CASTSGLSYNEQFF.

Comments on this clone: Other nucleotide sequences from this sample produce the same CDR3. The chain joins TRBV6-1 to TRBJ1-5; D is unresolved. The CDR3 has 13 residues. Germline loops: CDR1 MNHNS, CDR2 SASEGT. The V and J ends lost 1 base and 4 bases respectively, with 5 bases between them. This chain's CDR3 is CASSEERNQPQHF. CDR3 DNA sequence: TGTGCCAGCAGTGAAGAGAGGAATCAGCCCCAGCATTTT.

In the case of this clone: Additional DNA sequences in this sample encode the identical CDR3. The chain couples TRBV6-6 to TRBJ1-4; 7 bases are shared with TRBD1. Germline V gene sequence: CDR1 MNHNY, CDR2 SVGAGI (reference sequence). The CDR3 has 15 residues. After removal of 2 bases from V and 7 bases from J, the junction contained 7 bases not matched to a gene. The CDR3 region is CASSYPDREGEKLFF. CDR3 in DNA: TGTGCCAGCAGTTACCCTGACAGGGAAGGTGAAAAACTGTTTTTT.

The chain uses TRBV6-5 and TRBJ1-1, with D uncertain. The length of the CDR3 is 14 residues. Germline CDR1 reads MNHEY; CDR2 reads SVGAGI. The ends were cut back, 5 bases at V and 6 bases at J, with 16 bases in the middle. The chain's CDR3 is CASSPLGGWSEAFF. CDR3 nucleotide sequence: TGTGCCAGCAGTCCCTTGGGCGGGTGGTCTGAAGCTTTCTTT.

A single count supports this clone. This chain joins TRBV2 and TRBJ2-5; 9 bases align to TRBD2. CDR1 and CDR2 from the germline V gene are SNHLY and FYNNEI. The CDR3 sequence is 15 residues long. V lost 6 bases and J lost 5; bases outside the gene matches: 10. In DNA form, the CDR3 reads TGTGCCAGCAGAACCCGACTAGCGGTTGGGGAGACCCAGTACTTC. As protein: CASRTRLAVGETQYF.

The chain couples TRBV6-6 to TRBJ1-5; TRBD1 is a possible D gene (5 bases). The CDR3 contains 15 residues. Trimming took off 4 bases at V and 0 bases at J, with 10 bases between the two ends. Germline V gives CDR1 MNHNY, CDR2 SVGAGI (reference sequence). The CDR3 protein is CASSLQDYSNQPQHF. The CDR3 nucleotides are TGTGCCAGCAGTTTACAGGATTATAGCAATCAGCCCCAGCATTTT.

The rearrangement links TRBV3-1 (or the pseudogene TRBV3-2) to TRBJ1-5, with 7 bases identical to TRBD1. The germline V gene has CDR1 LGHDT and CDR2 YNNKEL (reference sequence). The CDR3 has 17 residues. The trim removed 6 bases at V and 4 bases at J, leaving 15 bases unmatched. CDR3 sequence reads: CASRPTRLRDRNQPQHF. The DNA for the CDR3 is TGTGCCAGCAGACCCACCCGACTAAGGGACAGAAATCAGCCCCAGCATTTT.

The V gene is TRBV30, the J gene TRBJ2-3, with 8 bases fitting TRBD1. Germline V gene data show CDR1 as GTSNPN and CDR2 as SVGIG (reference sequence). The CDR3 is 11 amino acids. V was clipped by 7 bases and J by 8 bases; unmatched bases: 5. CDR3 in amino acids: CALSGGPTQYF. For the CDR3, the DNA is TGTGCCTTGTCAGGGGGCCCTACGCAGTATTTT.

The chain combines TRBV5-5 with TRBJ1-4, with D tentatively TRBD1 (5 bases). Deletions cut 0 bases from V and 7 bases from J, with 13 bases between. The CDR3 is 15 residues long. CDR1 and CDR2 from the germline V gene are SGHKS and YYEKEE (reference sequence). CDR3 in amino acids: CASSLASGIVEKLFF. Here the CDR3 DNA reads TGTGCCAGCAGCTTGGCCTCAGGGATCGTTGAAAAACTGTTTTTT.

This chain links TRBV2 with TRBJ1-1; 9 bases fit TRBD1. The CDR3 totals 14 residues. V trimming: 6 bases; J trimming: 3 bases; junction bases outside the gene matches: 5. Germline CDR1 SNHLY, CDR2 FYNNEI. The DNA of the CDR3 is TGTGCCAGCAGGTACAGGGGGCTAGACACTGAAGCTTTCTTT. This sequence encodes CASRYRGLDTEAFF.

The genes are TRBV19 and TRBJ2-3; D may be TRBD2 (6 bases). Deletions cut 10 bases from V and 0 bases from J, with 17 bases between. The V gene's germline CDR1 is LNHDA and CDR2 SQIVND (reference sequence). The CDR3 extends over 15 amino acids. As DNA, the CDR3 is TGTGCCACCGGCGGTAGCGGAGTAAGCACAGATACGCAGTATTTT. Translated, it gives CATGGSGVSTDTQYF.

The V gene is TRBV9, the J gene TRBJ2-1, with D tentatively TRBD1 (6 bases). The CDR3 is made up of 15 amino acids. The V end lost 2 bases, the J end lost 3 bases, and 12 bases lay between the germline ends. Germline CDR1 and CDR2: SGDLS and YYNGEE. The CDR3, as DNA: TGTGCCAGCAGCGTCCGGGACATCAGCTACAATGAGCAGTTCTTC. Translation gives CASSVRDISYNEQFF.

This clone was counted once. The V gene is TRBV5-1, the J gene TRBJ2-5; 10 nucleotides align to TRBD1. This CDR3 is 15 amino acids long. The ends lost 4 bases at V and 3 bases at J; junction bases unmatched: 6. CDR1 is SGHRS, CDR2 YFSETQ, per germline. The CDR3 DNA sequence: TGCGCCAGCAGCCGGGGACAGGGGAGTGAAGAGACCCAGTACTTC. This encodes CASSRGQGSEETQYF.

The rearrangement joins TRBV28 to TRBJ1-4, with D possibly being TRBD1 (6 bases). The CDR3 is 13 amino acids. From germline, CDR1 is MDHEN and CDR2 SYDVKM. The V gene lost 8 bases and the J gene lost 4 bases, with 11 bases spanning the gap. In DNA, the CDR3 is TGTGCCAGCCACAGGGTAGTTAATGAAAAACTGTTTTTT. Amino acid sequence: CASHRVVNEKLFF. Full variable domain (missing parts from reference TRBV28 and TRBJ1-4): DVKVTQSSRYLVKRTGEKVFLECVQDMDHENMFWYRQDPGLGLRLIYFSYDVKMKEKGDIPEGYSVSREKKERFSLILESASTNQTSMYLCASHRVVNEKLFFGSGTQLSVL.

The rearrangement joins TRBV25-1 to TRBJ1-1; TRBD1 agrees at 9 bases. Germline-derived CDR1 and CDR2 are MGHDK and SYGVNS. Trimming took 6 bases from V and 4 from J; bases not matched to a gene: 6. The CDR3 extends over 14 amino acids. The CDR3 DNA sequence: TGTGCCAGCAGCCCAGACAGGGGGGCCACTGAAGCTTTCTTT. Encoded protein: CASSPDRGATEAFF.